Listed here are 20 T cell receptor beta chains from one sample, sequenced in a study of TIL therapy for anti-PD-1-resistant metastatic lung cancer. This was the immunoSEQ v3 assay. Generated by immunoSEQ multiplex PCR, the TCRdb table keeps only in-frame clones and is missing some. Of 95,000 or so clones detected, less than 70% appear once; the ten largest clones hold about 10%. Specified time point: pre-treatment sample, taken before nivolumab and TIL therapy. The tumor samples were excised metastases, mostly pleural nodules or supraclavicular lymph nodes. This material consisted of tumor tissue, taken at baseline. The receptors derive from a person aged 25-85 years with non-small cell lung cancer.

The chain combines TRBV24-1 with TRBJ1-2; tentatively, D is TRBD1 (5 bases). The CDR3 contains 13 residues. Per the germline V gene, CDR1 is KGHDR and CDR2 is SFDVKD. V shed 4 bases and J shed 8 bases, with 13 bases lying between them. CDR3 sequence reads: CATSETRVGGYTF. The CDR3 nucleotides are TGTGCCACCAGTGAAACCAGGGTAGGGGGCTACACCTTC.

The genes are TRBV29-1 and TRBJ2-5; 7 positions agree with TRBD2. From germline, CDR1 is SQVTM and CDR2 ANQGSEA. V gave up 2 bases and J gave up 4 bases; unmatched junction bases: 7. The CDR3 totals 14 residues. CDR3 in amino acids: CSVELLARGETQYF. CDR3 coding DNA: TGCAGCGTTGAACTACTAGCGAGGGGAGAGACCCAGTACTTC.

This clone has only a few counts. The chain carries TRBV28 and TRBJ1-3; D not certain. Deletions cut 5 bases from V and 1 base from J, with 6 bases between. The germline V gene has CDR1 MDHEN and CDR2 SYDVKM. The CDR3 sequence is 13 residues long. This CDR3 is CASSRASGNTIYF. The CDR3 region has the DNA TGTGCCAGCAGTCGTGCTTCTGGAAACACCATATATTTT.

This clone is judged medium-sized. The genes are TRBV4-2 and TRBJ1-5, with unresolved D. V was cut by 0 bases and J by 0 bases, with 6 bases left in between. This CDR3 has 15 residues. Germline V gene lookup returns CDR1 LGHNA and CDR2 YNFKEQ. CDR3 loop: CASSQDRGSNQPQHF. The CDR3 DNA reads TGTGCCAGCAGCCAAGATCGGGGTAGCAATCAGCCCCAGCATTTT.

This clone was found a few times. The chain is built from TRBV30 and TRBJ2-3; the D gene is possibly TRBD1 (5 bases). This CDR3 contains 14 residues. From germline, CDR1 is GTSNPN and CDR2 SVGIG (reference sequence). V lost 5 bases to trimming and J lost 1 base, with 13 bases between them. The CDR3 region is CAWGREWGTDTQYF. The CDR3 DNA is TGTGCCTGGGGCAGGGAATGGGGCACAGATACGCAGTATTTT.

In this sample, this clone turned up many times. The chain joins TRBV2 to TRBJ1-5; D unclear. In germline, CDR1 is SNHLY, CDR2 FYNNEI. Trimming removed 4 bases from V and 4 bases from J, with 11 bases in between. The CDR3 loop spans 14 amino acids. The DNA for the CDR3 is TGTGCCAGCAGTGGATCTAGGTCGAATCAGCCCCAGCATTTT. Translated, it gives CASSGSRSNQPQHF.

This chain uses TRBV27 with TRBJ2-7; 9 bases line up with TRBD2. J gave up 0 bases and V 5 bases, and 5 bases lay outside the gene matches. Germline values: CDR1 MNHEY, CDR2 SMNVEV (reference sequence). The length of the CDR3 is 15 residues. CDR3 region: CASSPLSGSSYEQYF. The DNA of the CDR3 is TGTGCCAGCAGTCCACTTAGCGGGAGCTCCTACGAGCAGTACTTC.

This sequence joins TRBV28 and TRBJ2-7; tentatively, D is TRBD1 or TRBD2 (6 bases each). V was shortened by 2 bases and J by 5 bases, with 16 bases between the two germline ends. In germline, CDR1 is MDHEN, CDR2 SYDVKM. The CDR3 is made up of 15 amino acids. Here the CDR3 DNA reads TGTGCCAGCAGTTTAGGGGGGCAGGGGCTAAACGAGCAGTACTTC. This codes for CASSLGGQGLNEQYF.

Written as DNA, the CDR3 is TGTGCCAGCAGCCGGCAACCGGGGGCGCTATATGGCTACACCTTC. Its translation is CASSRQPGALYGYTF. The J gene is TRBJ1-2, the V gene TRBV7-2, with D possibly matching TRBD1 (6 bases). The germline gives CDR1 SGHTA, CDR2 FQGNSA. Trimming stripped 5 bases from V and 5 bases from J, with 18 bases between. The CDR3 has 15 amino acids.

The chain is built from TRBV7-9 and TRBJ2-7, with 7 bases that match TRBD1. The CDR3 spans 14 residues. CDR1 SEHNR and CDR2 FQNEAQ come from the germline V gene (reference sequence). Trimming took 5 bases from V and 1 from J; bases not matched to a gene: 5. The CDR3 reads CASSQGQTSYEQYF. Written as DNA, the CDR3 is TGTGCCAGCAGCCAGGGACAGACGTCCTACGAGCAGTACTTC.

The CDR3 DNA is TGTGCCAGCAGCTCCGGGACACCCGCGGGGGGCACCTTC. The encoded protein is CASSSGTPAGGTF. The genes are TRBV6-5 and TRBJ1-2, with a possible D match to TRBD1 (6 bases). V was clipped by 6 bases and J by 13 bases, with 21 bases between them. Germline-derived CDR1 and CDR2 are MNHEY and SVGAGI. The CDR3 is made up of 13 amino acids.

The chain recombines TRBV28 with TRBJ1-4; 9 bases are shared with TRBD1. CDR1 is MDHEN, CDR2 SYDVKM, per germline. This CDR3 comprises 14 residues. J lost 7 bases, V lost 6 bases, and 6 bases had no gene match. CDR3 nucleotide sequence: TGTGCCAGCAGGACTGGGGGACAGGGTGAAAAACTGTTTTTT. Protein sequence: CASRTGGQGEKLFF. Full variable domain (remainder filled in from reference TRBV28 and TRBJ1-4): DVKVTQSSRYLVKRTGEKVFLECVQDMDHENMFWYRQDPGLGLRLIYFSYDVKMKEKGDIPEGYSVSREKKERFSLILESASTNQTSMYLCASRTGGQGEKLFFGSGTQLSVL.

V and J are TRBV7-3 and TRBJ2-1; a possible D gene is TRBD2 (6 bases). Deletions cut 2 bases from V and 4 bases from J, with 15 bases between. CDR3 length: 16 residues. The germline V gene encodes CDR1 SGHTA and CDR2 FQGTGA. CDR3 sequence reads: CASSLLGGVLYNEQFF. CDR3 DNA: TGTGCCAGCAGCTTACTCGGGGGAGTATTGTACAATGAGCAGTTCTTC.

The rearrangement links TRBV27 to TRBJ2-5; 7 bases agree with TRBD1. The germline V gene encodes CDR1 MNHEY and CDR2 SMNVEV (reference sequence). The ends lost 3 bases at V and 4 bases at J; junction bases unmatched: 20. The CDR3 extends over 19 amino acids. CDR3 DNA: TGTGCCAGCAGTTTTAGCCCCGGTTACGTAAACAGGGGCCCAGAGACCCAGTACTTC. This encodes CASSFSPGYVNRGPETQYF.

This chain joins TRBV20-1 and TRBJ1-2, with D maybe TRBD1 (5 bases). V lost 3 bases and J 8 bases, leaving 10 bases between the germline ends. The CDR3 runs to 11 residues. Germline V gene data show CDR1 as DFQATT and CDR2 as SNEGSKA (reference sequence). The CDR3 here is CSARGLGGYTF. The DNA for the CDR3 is TGCAGTGCTAGGGGGCTAGGGGGCTACACCTTC.

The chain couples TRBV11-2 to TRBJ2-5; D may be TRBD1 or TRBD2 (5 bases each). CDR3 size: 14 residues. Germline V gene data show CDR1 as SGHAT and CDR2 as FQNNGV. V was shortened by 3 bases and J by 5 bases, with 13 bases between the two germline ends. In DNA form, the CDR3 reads TGTGCCAGCAGCTTGGGGACGGCGAAGGAGACCCAGTACTTC. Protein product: CASSLGTAKETQYF.

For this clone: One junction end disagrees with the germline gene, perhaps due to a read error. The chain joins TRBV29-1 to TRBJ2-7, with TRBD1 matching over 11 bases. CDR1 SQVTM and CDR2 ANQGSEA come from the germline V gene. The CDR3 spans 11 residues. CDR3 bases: TGCAGCGGAGGGACAGGGGGGGAGCAGCACTTC. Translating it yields CSGGTGGEQHF.

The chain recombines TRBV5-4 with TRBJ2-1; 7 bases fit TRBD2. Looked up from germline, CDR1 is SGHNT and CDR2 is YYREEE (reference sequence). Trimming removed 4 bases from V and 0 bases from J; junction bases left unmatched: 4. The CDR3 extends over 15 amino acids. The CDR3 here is CASSPASGSYNEQFF. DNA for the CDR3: TGTGCCAGCAGCCCGGCTAGCGGCTCCTACAATGAGCAGTTCTTC.

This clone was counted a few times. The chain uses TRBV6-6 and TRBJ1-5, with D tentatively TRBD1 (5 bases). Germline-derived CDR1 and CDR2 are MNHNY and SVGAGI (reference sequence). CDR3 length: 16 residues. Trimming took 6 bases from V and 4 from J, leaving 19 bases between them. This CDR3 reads CASRPGPASGNQPQHF. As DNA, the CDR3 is TGTGCCAGCAGACCCGGACCGGCATCAGGGAATCAGCCCCAGCATTTT.

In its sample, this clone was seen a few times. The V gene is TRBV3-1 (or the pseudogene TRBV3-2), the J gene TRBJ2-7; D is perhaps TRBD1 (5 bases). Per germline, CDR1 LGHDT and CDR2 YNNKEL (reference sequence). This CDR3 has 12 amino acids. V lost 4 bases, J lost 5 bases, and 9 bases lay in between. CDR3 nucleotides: TGTGCCAGCAGCCGACAGTCTCACGAGCAGTACTTC. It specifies CASSRQSHEQYF.